Listed below are T cell receptor beta chains from one sample, sequenced in a study of OX40 agonist ivuxolimab in advanced cancers. Some clones are missing from TCRdb's copy, which holds only in-frame ones; the method was immunoSEQ multiplex PCR. The data hold about 59,000 clones, with 85% to 95% observed a single time. This specimen consisted of CD4+ or CD8+ T cells sorted from blood, obtained in a trial of the OX40 agonist ivuxolimab. These TCRs come from an adult with an advanced solid tumor such as melanoma, head and neck, liver or kidney cancer. Both conserved end residues are part of each CDR3. A D gene is named only where the DNA matches it firmly. Only some rows state a clone size, as once, few, many or a class for expanded clones.

TRBV7-6	NA	TRBD1	TRBJ1-1	TGTGCCAGCAGCTTTGGGGAGACAGGGGTGGAAACTGAAGCTTTCTTT	CASSFGETGVETEAFF
TRBV7-9	once	NA	TRBJ1-4	TGTGCCAGCAGCCACCAATCAATGGGAATTGGTGAAAAACTGTTTTTT	CASSHQSMGIGEKLFF
TRBV7-6	NA	NA	TRBJ2-1	TGTGCCAGCAGCTTTGAGGTGGGAGTTTACAATGAGCAGTTCTTC	CASSFEVGVYNEQFF
TRBV27	NA	NA	TRBJ2-1	TGTGCCAGCAGTTTGGGCAGGGTGTCCCATGAGCAGTTCTTC	CASSLGRVSHEQFF
TRBV13	NA	NA	TRBJ2-7	TGTGCCAGCAGCCGGGACTTAGGGGGAGAGCAGTACTTC	CASSRDLGGEQYF
TRBV6-5	NA	NA	TRBJ1-4	TGTGCCAGCAGTTACTCGAGGACCGGGGGGGAAAAACTGTTTTTT	CASSYSRTGGEKLFF
TRBV27	NA	TRBD2	TRBJ2-7	TGTGCCAGCTCAGCGGGAGTGAGTGAGCAGTACTTC	CASSAGVSEQYF
TRBV19	NA	TRBD2	TRBJ2-1	TGTGCCAGTAGTCCTCCGGGACTAGAGTCCTACAATGAGCAGTTCTTC	CASSPPGLESYNEQFF
TRBV29-1	NA	TRBD1	TRBJ1-2	TGCAGCGCTATACAGGGGGCGGGTTATGGCTACACCTTC	CSAIQGAGYGYTF
TRBV7-2	NA	TRBD2	TRBJ2-3	TGTGCCAGCAGCTTATGGGGCGGAGCGGGAGTGGGAACAGATACGCAGTATTTT	CASSLWGGAGVGTDTQYF
TRBV28	NA	NA	TRBJ2-3	TGTGCCAGCACCCTGGGGCCCGGGACGGCCACAGATACGCAGTATTTT	CASTLGPGTATDTQYF
TRBV11-2	once	NA	TRBJ2-7	TGTGCCAGCACCCCTGGGGCGGCGAGCTCCTACGAGCAGTACTTC	CASTPGAASSYEQYF
TRBV7-8	NA	TRBD2	TRBJ2-1	TGTGCCAGCAGCTCCATTCCAGATAGCGGGAGAACTTACAATGAGCAGTTCTTC	CASSSIPDSGRTYNEQFF
TRBV27	NA	NA	TRBJ2-5	TGTGTCTCGGCGGGGGACACCCAAGAGACCCAGTACTTC	CVSAGDTQETQYF
TRBV29-1	NA	NA	TRBJ1-2	TGCAGCGTTGAGGGCAGGGTTATGGATGGCTACACCTTC	CSVEGRVMDGYTF
TRBV5-8	once	TRBD1	TRBJ2-5	TGTGCCAGCAGCTACATGGGACAGGGGGAGGTAGAGACCCAGTACTTC	CASSYMGQGEVETQYF
TRBV4-3	NA	NA	TRBJ2-1	TGCGCCAGCAGCCAAGACACTAGCTGGTCCTACAATGAGCAGTTCTTC	CASSQDTSWSYNEQFF
TRBV5-6	NA	NA	TRBJ2-7	TGTGCCAGCAGCGGGGGTGACAGGCCCTACGAGCAGTACTTC	CASSGGDRPYEQYF
TRBV9	NA	NA	TRBJ2-1	TGTGCCAGCACCCCGACGGACAACTCCTACAATGAGCAGTTCTTC	CASTPTDNSYNEQFF
TRBV5-6	once	NA	TRBJ2-7	TGTGCCAGCAGCCCGACGCGGACATCCCCCGTTCGCGAGCAGTACTTC	CASSPTRTSPVREQYF
TRBV4-1	NA	NA	TRBJ1-1	TGCGCCAGCAGCCAAGGTCCGGCAGAGAACACTGAAGCTTTCTTT	CASSQGPAENTEAFF
TRBV27	NA	NA	TRBJ2-2	TGTGCCAGCAGTTTGGCCGGGGAGCTGTTTTTT	CASSLAGELFF
TRBV7-9	NA	NA	TRBJ2-7	TGTGCCAGCACCCAAATGAACTGGGACGAGCAGTACTTC	CASTQMNWDEQYF
TRBV4-3	once	NA	TRBJ2-2	TGCGCCAGCAGCACAGGACAGAAGAACACCGGGGAGCTGTTTTTT	CASSTGQKNTGELFF
TRBV7-9	NA	NA	TRBJ2-5	TGTGCCAGCAGCTTTCGTATCCAAGAGACCCAGTACTTC	CASSFRIQETQYF
TRBV7-8	NA	NA	TRBJ2-1	TGTGCCAGCAGCTTAGTGCCGGGGAGCTCCTACAATGAGCAGTTCTTC	CASSLVPGSSYNEQFF
TRBV28	NA	TRBD2	TRBJ2-7	TGTGCCAGCAGTTTACACCTAGGGACTAGCGGGAGCTCCTACGAGCAGTACTTC	CASSLHLGTSGSSYEQYF
TRBV27	NA	NA	TRBJ1-4	TGTGCCAGCACCTCCTCCAGGGGTGGGACTGAGGGTGAAAAACTGTTTTTT	CASTSSRGGTEGEKLFF
TRBV10-3	NA	TRBD1	TRBJ2-1	TGTGCCATCAGTGAGAGCACGACAGGGGGCATTTTTAGTTCCTACAATGAGCAGTTCTTC	CAISESTTGGIFSSYNEQFF
TRBV5-1	NA	TRBD2	TRBJ2-5	TGCGCCAGCAGGCCTGCCTATAGCGGGAGTTTAGAGACCCAGTACTTC	CASRPAYSGSLETQYF
TRBV5-1	NA	NA	TRBJ2-7	TGCGCCAGCAGCTTGGACACCTGGGAGCAGTACTTC	CASSLDTWEQYF
TRBV21-1	NA	NA	TRBJ1-1	TGTGCCAGCAGCACGTACCCAGGCCAGAACACTGAAGCTTTCTTT	CASSTYPGQNTEAFF
TRBV27	NA	NA	TRBJ1-2	TGTGCCAGCAGTTCATTGACAGGAAACTATGGCTACACCTTC	CASSSLTGNYGYTF
TRBV5-1	NA	TRBD2	TRBJ2-7	TGCGCCAGCAGCTTGGGACTAGCGAGTTACGAGCAGTACTTC	CASSLGLASYEQYF
TRBV28	NA	NA	TRBJ2-7	TGTGCCAGCAGTTTCGCCAGGGGAGCCTACGAGCAGTACTTC	CASSFARGAYEQYF
TRBV5-4	NA	TRBD2	TRBJ2-1	TGTGCCAGCAGCCAAGATACGACTAGCGGGGGCAATGAGCAGTTCTTC	CASSQDTTSGGNEQFF
TRBV4-1	NA	NA	TRBJ1-5	TGCGCCAGCAGCCAAGATGAATCTCAGCCCCAGCATTTT	CASSQDESQPQHF